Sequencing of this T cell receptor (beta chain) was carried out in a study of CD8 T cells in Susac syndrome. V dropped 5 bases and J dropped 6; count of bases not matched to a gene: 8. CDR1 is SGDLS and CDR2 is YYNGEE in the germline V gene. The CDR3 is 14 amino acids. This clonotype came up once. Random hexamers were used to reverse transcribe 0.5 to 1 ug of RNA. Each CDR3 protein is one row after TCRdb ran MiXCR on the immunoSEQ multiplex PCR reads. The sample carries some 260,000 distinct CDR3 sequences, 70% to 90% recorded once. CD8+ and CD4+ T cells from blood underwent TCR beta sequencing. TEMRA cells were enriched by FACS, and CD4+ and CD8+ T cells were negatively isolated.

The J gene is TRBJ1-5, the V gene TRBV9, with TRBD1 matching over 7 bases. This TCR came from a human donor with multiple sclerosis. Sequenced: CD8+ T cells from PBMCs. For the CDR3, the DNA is TGTGCCAGCAGTGCAGGGGGATTCGGTCAGCCCCAGCATTTT. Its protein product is CASSAGGFGQPQHF.